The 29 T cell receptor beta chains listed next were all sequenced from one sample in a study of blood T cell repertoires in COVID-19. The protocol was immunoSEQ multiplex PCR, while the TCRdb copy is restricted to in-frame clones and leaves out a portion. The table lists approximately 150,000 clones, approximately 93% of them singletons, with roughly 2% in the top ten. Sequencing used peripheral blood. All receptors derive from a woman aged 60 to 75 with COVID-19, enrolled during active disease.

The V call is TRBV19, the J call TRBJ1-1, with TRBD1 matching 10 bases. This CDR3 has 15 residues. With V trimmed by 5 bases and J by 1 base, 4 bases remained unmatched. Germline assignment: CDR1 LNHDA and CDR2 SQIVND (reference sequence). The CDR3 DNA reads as TGTGCCAGTAGTCCTTGGACAGGGGGGAACACTGAAGCTTTCTTT. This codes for CASSPWTGGNTEAFF.

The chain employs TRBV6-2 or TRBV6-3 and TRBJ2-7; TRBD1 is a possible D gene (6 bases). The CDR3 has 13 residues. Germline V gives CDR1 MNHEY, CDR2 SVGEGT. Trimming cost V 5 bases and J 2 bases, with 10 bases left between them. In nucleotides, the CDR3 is TGTGCCAGCAGTCTTGGGGACACCTACGAGCAGTACTTC. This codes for CASSLGDTYEQYF.

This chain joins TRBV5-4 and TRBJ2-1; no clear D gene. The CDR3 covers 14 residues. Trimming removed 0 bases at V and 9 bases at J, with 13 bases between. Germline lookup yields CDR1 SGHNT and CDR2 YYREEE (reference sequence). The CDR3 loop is CASSLVIAQGEQFF. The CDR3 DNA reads TGTGCCAGCAGCTTGGTAATAGCTCAAGGTGAGCAGTTCTTC.

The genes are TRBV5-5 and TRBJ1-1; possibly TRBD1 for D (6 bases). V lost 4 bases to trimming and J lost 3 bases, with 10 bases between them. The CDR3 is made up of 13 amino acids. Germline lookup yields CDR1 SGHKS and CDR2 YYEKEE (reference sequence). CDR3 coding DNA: TGTGCCAGCAGCGTACAGGGAGACACTGAAGCTTTCTTT. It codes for CASSVQGDTEAFF.

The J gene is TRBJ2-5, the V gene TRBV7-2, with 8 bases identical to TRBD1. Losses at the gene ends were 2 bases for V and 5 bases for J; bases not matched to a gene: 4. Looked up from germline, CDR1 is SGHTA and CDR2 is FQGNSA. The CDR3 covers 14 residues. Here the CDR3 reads CASSLTQGAETQYF. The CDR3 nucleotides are TGTGCCAGCAGCTTAACCCAGGGGGCGGAGACCCAGTACTTC.

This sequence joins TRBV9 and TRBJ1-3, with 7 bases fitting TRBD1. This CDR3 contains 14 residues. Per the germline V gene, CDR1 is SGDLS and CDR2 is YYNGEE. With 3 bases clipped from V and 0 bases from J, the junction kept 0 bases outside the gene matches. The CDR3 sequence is CASSGQGSGNTIYF. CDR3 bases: TGTGCCAGCAGCGGACAGGGCTCTGGAAACACCATATATTTT.

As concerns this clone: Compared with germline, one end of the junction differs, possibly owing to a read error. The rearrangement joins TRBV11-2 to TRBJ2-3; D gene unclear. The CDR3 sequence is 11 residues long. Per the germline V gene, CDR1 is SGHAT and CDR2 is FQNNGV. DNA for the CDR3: TGTGCCAGCAGCACCACATATACGCAGTATTTT. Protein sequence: CASSTTYTQYF.

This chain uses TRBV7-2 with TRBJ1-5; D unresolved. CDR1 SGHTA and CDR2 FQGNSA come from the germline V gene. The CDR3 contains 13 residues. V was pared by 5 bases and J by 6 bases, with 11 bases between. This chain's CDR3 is CASSTRRAQPQHF. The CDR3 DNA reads TGTGCCAGCAGCACACGGAGGGCTCAGCCCCAGCATTTT. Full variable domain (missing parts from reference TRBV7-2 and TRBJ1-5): GAGVSQSPSNKVTEKGKDVELRCDPISGHTALYWYRQSLGQGLEFLIYFQGNSAPDKSGLPSDRFSAERTGGSVSTLTIQRTQQEDSAVYLCASSTRRAQPQHFGDGTRLSIL.

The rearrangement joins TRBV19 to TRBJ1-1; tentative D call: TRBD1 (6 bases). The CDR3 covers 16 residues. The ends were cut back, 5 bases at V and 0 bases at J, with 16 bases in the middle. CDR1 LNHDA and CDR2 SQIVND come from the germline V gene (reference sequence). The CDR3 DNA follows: TGTGCCAGTAGTTTAGCCGGGACACTTATGAACACTGAAGCTTTCTTT. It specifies CASSLAGTLMNTEAFF.

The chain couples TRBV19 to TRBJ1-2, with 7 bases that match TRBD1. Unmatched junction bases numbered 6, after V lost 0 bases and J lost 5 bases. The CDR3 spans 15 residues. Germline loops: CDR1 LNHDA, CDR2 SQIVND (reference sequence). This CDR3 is CASSIEGQRPYGYTF. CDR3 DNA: TGTGCCAGTAGTATAGAGGGACAGAGACCTTATGGCTACACCTTC.

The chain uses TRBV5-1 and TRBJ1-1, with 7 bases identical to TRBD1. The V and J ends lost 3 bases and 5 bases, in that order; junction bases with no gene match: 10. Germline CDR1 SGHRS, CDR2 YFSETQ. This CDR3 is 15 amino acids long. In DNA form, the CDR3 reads TGCGCCAGCAGCTGGGGACAGTTAGGGGGGACTGAAGCTTTCTTT. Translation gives CASSWGQLGGTEAFF.

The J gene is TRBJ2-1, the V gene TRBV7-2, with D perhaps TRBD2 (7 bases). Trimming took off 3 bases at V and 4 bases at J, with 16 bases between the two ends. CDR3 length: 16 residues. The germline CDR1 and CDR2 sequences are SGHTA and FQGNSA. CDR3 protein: CASSLGGPGSYNEQFF. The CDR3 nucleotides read TGTGCCAGCAGCTTGGGGGGGCCAGGGTCATACAATGAGCAGTTCTTC.

The CDR3 DNA sequence: TGTGCCAGCAGCCTTGGACAGGGGGGGTACGCTGAAGCTTTCTTT. The encoded protein is CASSLGQGGYAEAFF. V gene TRBV2 combines with J gene TRBJ1-1, with TRBD1 matching 10 bases. The CDR3 is made up of 15 amino acids. V shed 6 bases and J 6 bases; nucleotides not matched to a gene: 10. The germline gives CDR1 SNHLY, CDR2 FYNNEI.

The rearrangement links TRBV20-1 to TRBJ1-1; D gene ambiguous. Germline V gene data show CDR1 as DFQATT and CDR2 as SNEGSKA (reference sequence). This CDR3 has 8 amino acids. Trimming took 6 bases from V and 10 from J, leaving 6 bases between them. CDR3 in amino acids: CSAPGAFF. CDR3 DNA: TGCAGTGCCCCGGGAGCTTTCTTT.

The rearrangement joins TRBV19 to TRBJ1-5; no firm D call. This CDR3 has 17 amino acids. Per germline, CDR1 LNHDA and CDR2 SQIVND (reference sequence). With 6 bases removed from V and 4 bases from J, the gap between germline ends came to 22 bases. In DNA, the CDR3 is TGTGCCAGTAGGGCCAAGGAACAGAGCTTGGGTAATCAGCCCCAGCATTTT. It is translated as CASRAKEQSLGNQPQHF.

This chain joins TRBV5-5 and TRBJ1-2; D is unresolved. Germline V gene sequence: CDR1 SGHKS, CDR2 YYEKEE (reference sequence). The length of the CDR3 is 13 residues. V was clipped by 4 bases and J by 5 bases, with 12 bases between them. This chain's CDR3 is CASSEDGSYGYTF. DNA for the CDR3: TGTGCCAGCAGCGAGGACGGGAGTTATGGCTACACCTTC.

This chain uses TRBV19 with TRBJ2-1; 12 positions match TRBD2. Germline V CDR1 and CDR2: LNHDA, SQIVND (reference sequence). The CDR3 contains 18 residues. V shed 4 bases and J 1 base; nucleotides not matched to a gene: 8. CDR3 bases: TGTGCCAGTAGTAACCGACTAGCGGGGGAGAGGTCCTACAATGAGCAGTTCTTC. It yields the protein CASSNRLAGERSYNEQFF.

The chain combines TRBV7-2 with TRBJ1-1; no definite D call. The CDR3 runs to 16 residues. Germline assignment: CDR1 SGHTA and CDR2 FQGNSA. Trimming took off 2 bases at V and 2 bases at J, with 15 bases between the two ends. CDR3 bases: TGTGCCAGCAGCTTAAAGAGTATCCGGTTTAACACTGAAGCTTTCTTT. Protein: CASSLKSIRFNTEAFF. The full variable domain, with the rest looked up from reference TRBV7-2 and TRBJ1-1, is GAGVSQSPSNKVTEKGKDVELRCDPISGHTALYWYRQSLGQGLEFLIYFQGNSAPDKSGLPSDRFSAERTGGSVSTLTIQRTQQEDSAVYLCASSLKSIRFNTEAFFGQGTRLTVV.

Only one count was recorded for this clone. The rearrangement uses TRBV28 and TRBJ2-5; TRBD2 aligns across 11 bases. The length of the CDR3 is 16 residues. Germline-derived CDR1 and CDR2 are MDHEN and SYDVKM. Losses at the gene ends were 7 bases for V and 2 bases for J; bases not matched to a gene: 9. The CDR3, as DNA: TGTGCCAGCACCCTCGGGCTAGCGGGGGGTCAAGAGACCCAGTACTTC. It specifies CASTLGLAGGQETQYF.

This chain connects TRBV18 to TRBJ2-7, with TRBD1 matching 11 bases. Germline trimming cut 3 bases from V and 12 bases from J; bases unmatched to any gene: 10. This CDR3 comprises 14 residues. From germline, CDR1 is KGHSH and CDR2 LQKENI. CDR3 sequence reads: CASSPGTGGTRGYF. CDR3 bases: TGTGCCAGCTCACCCGGGACAGGGGGTACGAGGGGGTACTTC.

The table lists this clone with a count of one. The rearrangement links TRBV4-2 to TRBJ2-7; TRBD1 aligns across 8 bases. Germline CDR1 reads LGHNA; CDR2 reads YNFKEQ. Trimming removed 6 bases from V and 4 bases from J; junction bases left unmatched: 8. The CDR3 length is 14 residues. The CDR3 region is CASRGGTGSYEQYF. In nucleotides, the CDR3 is TGTGCCAGCAGAGGGGGGACAGGCTCTTACGAGCAGTACTTC.

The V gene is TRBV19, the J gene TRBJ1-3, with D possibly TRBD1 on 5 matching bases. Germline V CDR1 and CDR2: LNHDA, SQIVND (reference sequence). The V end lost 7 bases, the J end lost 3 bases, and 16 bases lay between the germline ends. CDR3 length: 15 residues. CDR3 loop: CASTTTGAIGNTIYF. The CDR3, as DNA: TGTGCCAGTACCACGACTGGGGCAATTGGAAACACCATATATTTT.

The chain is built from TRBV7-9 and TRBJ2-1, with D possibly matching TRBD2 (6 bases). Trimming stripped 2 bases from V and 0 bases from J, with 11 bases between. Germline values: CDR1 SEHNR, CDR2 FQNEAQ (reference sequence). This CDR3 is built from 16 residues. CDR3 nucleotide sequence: TGTGCCAGCAGCTTATTTTACGGGAGCTCCTACAATGAGCAGTTCTTC. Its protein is CASSLFYGSSYNEQFF.

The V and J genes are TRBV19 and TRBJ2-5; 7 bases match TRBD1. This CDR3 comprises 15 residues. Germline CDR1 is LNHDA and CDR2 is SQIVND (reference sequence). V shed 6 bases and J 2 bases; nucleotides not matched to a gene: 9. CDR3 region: CASRVGQTVQETQYF. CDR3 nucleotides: TGTGCCAGTAGAGTGGGACAGACTGTACAAGAGACCCAGTACTTC.

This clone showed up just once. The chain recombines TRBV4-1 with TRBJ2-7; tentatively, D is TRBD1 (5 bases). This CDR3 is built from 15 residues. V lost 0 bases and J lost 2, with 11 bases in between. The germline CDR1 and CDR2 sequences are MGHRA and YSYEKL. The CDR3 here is CASSQDPREPYEQYF. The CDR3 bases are TGCGCCAGCAGCCAAGATCCCAGGGAACCCTACGAGCAGTACTTC.

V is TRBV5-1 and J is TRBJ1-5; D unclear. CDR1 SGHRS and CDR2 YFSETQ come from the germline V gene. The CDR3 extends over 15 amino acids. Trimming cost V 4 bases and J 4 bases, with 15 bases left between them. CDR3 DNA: TGCGCCAGCAGCCCGGAGGATCCGTTTAATCAGCCCCAGCATTTT. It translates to CASSPEDPFNQPQHF.

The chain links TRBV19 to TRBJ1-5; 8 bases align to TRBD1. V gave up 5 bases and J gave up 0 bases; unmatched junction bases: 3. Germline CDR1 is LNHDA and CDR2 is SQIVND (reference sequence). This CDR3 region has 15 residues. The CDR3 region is CASSLTGDSNQPQHF. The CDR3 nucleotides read TGTGCCAGTAGTTTGACAGGGGATAGCAATCAGCCCCAGCATTTT. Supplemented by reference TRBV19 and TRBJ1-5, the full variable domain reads DGGITQSPKYLFRKEGQNVTLSCEQNLNHDAMYWYRQDPGQGLRLIYYSQIVNDFQKGDIAEGYSVSREKKESFPLTVTSAQKNPTAFYLCASSLTGDSNQPQHFGDGTRLSIL.

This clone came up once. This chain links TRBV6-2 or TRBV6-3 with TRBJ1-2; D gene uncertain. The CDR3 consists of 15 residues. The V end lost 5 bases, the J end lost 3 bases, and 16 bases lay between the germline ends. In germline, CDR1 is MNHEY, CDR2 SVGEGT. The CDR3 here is CASSGRSPRDYGYTF. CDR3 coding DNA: TGTGCCAGCAGTGGAAGGAGCCCGAGGGACTATGGCTACACCTTC.

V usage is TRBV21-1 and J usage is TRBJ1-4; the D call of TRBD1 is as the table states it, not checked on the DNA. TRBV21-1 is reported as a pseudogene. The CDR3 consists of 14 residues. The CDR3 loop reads CASDYRAPNEKLFF. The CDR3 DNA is TGTGCCAGCGACTACAGGGCGCCTAATGAAAAACTGTTTTTT.